This T cell receptor (beta chain) was captured in a study of blood T cell repertoires in COVID-19. Overall study: The United States, Italy and Spain supplied acute and convalescent COVID-19 samples. Nucleic acid was either cDNA or gDNA, and it came from T cells, B-cell-depleted T cells, or PBMCs.

Germline-derived CDR1 and CDR2 are SGHTS and YDEGEE. With 0 bases clipped from V and 4 bases from J, the junction kept 7 bases outside the gene matches. The CDR3 loop spans 16 amino acids. In the original workflow: Estimated nucleated cell counts came from reference gene primer amplification. Repertoires were generated with immunoSEQ multiplex PCR, while TCRdb's copy carries only in-frame clones and drops some. D and trimming were read from the DNA, whereas the V and J calls and clone size are those reported in that table. The repertoire has 310,000 or so clones, roughly 90% of them found once; the top ten carry under 7.5%.

This chain joins TRBV5-8 and TRBJ2-5; TRBD2 matches at 9 bases. The sample consisted of peripheral blood. The receptor comes from a man in his late teens or twenties who had recovered from COVID-19. CDR3 in amino acids: CASSLALAGAAETQYF. In DNA, the CDR3 is TGTGCCAGCAGCTTGGCATTAGCGGGAGCGGCAGAGACCCAGTACTTC.